This TCR beta chain was observed in a study of blood T cell repertoires in COVID-19. Study details: Acute-phase and convalescent COVID-19 samples originated in the United States, Italy and Spain. Sample material is recorded as cDNA or gDNA derived from T cells, B-cell-depleted T cells, or PBMCs.

How the authors handled the data: Reference gene primer amplification yielded estimated nucleated cell counts. Profiled with immunoSEQ multiplex PCR; TCRdb holds only in-frame clones, not every one. For V, J and clone size, that table is used; D and trimming come from the DNA. This sample has more than 300,000 clones; more than 70% occur once, and the top ten carry 1.5% to 2%. Enrollment of patients from Seattle took place during active infection, with longitudinal follow-up. The germline CDR1 and CDR2 sequences are SGHDN and FVKESK. V was cut by 4 bases and J by 0 bases, with 6 bases left in between. This CDR3 has 13 residues.

Sample: peripheral blood. The V gene is TRBV14, the J gene TRBJ1-1; D is possibly TRBD1 (5 bases). The source is a woman in her twenties or thirties with COVID-19, enrolled during active disease. CDR3 protein: CASSRQLNTEAFF. CDR3 in DNA: TGTGCCAGCAGCCGACAGCTGAACACTGAAGCTTTCTTT. The full variable domain, completed using reference TRBV14 and TRBJ1-1, is EAGVTQFPSHSVIEKGQTVTLRCDPISGHDNLYWYRRVMGKEIKFLLHFVKESKQDESGMPNNRFLAERTGGTYSTLKVQPAELEDSGVYFCASSRQLNTEAFFGQGTRLTVV.